One and the same sample provided the 4 T cell receptor beta chains below, sequenced in a study of cytomegalovirus exposure and HLA in healthy donors. PCR was performed using 60 Vbeta and 13 Jbeta primers. Repertoires were generated with immunoSEQ multiplex PCR, while TCRdb's copy carries only in-frame clones and drops some. The sample lists more than 200,000 clones; 65% to 80% were seen once. The sample consisted of PBMCs. The receptors here all came from a middle-aged man in good health and CMV-seronegative.

The chain couples TRBV6-5 to TRBJ1-1; D not resolved. Trimming cost V 2 bases and J 5 bases, with 15 bases left between them. The CDR3 loop spans 15 amino acids. Germline V CDR1 and CDR2: MNHEY, SVGAGI. The CDR3 bases are TGTGCCAGCAGTTACGCGGGTACTTTTGGAACTGAAGCTTTCTTT. This gives the protein CASSYAGTFGTEAFF.

The chain joins TRBV19 to TRBJ1-2; D gene unclear. Germline CDR1 reads LNHDA; CDR2 reads SQIVND (reference sequence). The V end was cut by 1 base, the J end by 4 bases, with 10 bases between. The CDR3 loop spans 14 amino acids. The CDR3 is CASSIAGRLYGYTF. The CDR3 DNA follows: TGTGCCAGTAGTATAGCGGGGAGGCTCTATGGCTACACCTTC.

V and J are TRBV6-1 and TRBJ2-3; 8 bases match TRBD2. Germline V gene data show CDR1 as MNHNS and CDR2 as SASEGT. The CDR3 has 15 residues. J gave up 0 bases and V 7 bases, and 6 bases lay outside the gene matches. The CDR3 loop is CASTGLGSSTDTQYF. The CDR3 DNA follows: TGTGCCAGCACGGGACTAGGTTCGAGCACAGATACGCAGTATTTT.

V and J are TRBV7-9 and TRBJ2-7; the match to TRBD1 covers 7 bases. Germline V CDR1 and CDR2: SEHNR, FQNEAQ (reference sequence). V was clipped by 6 bases and J by 6 bases; unmatched bases: 2. The CDR3 has 11 amino acids. As DNA, the CDR3 is TGTGCCAGCAGTCGACAGGGCGAGCAGTACTTC. Translation gives CASSRQGEQYF.